These T cell receptor beta chains were read from a single sample in a study of T cell repertoires in cytomegalovirus infection. Their cognate antigens are unknown. TCRdb called the reads again in MiXCR, with one record for every CDR3 protein. Of approximately 1,000,000 distinct CDR3 sequences listed, approximately 31% were seen once; the top ten hold over 12%. The specimen was cultured CD8+ T cells from PBMCs, collected from culture after CMV antigen stimulation. These receptors were collected from a human donor in good health (CMV status not recorded). Some clones in this sample may be carry-over from other donors' samples. The CDR3 runs from the conserved cysteine through the conserved F or W.

V gene	J gene	CDR3 protein
TRBV12-3/TRBV12-4	TRBJ2-3	CASLQGGGPDTQYF
TRBV12-3/TRBV12-4	TRBJ2-7	CASSPTGVDEQYF
TRBV7-2	TRBJ1-1	CASSLRDREPTPEAFF
TRBV11-2	TRBJ1-1	CASSFGDFDTEAFF
TRBV7-9	TRBJ1-1	CASSLFAADTEAFF
TRBV5-6	TRBJ2-1	CASSFGGSEQFF
TRBV10-3	TRBJ1-1	CAISESDRVLVNTEAFF
TRBV7-2	TRBJ2-2	CASSYRGPVGELFF
TRBV4-3	TRBJ1-6	CASSQGQGASPLHF
TRBV4-3	TRBJ2-1	CASSQKGASSGEQFF
TRBV12-3/TRBV12-4	TRBJ1-1	CASSLSVSGVNTEAFF
TRBV7-8	TRBJ1-3	CASSDQGTIYF
TRBV11-2	TRBJ2-3	CASSLETEGDTQYF
TRBV12-3/TRBV12-4	TRBJ1-2	CASSLQIAYGYTF
TRBV19	TRBJ1-5	CASSILGDQPQHF